A single sample gave rise to the 28 T cell receptor beta chains below, sequenced in a study of T cells in Graves' hyperthyroidism and ophthalmopathy. From RNA transcripts, TCR beta CDR3 regions were amplified. Initially, a first-round RT-PCR of the TCR CDR3 employed the HTBI primer set. TCRdb re-derived calls from the multiplex PCR reads in MiXCR, one entry per CDR3 protein. Among 250,000 to 350,000 distinct CDR3 sequences, approximately 17% were seen once, and the ten largest hold about 50%. Sequenced material: blood. These receptors originate from a woman aged 60-70 years with Graves' ophthalmopathy.

This clonotype came up many times. The rearrangement uses TRBV2 and TRBJ1-6, with D unresolved. Germline CDR1 reads SNHLY; CDR2 reads FYNNEI. The CDR3 runs 15 residues. The germline V and J ends were trimmed by 8 bases and 0 bases, with 11 bases remaining between them. Written as DNA, the CDR3 is TGTGCCAGCTCACGGTCCAGCTCCTATAATTCACCCCTCCACTTT. Translated, it gives CASSRSSSYNSPLHF. Supplemented by reference TRBV2 and TRBJ1-6, the full variable domain reads EPEVTQTPSHQVTQMGQEVILRCVPISNHLYFYWYRQILGQKVEFLVSFYNNEISEKSEIFDDQFSVERPDGSNFTLKIRSTKLEDSAMYFCASSRSSSYNSPLHFGNGTRLTVT.

Note on this clonotype: A much bigger clone sits one base away, suggesting this may be a read error. The genes are TRBV11-2 and TRBJ1-1; D unresolved. CDR1 and CDR2 (germline): SGHAT, FQNNGV. CDR3 size: 14 residues. CDR3 sequence: CASSLGQKNTEASF. The CDR3, as DNA: TGTGCCAGCAGCTTAGGCCAGAAGAACACTGAAGCTTCCTTT.

This clonotype has only a few counts. The rearrangement uses TRBV7-8 and TRBJ2-1; no clear D gene. This CDR3 has 14 amino acids. Per the germline V gene, CDR1 is SGHVS and CDR2 is FQNEAQ. Trimming pared 2 bases from V and 5 bases from J, leaving 10 bases between. CDR3 residues: CASSLRLPNNEQFF. CDR3 DNA: TGTGCCAGCAGCTTACGTCTCCCGAACAATGAGCAGTTCTTC.

At least ten counts were recorded for this clonotype. The J gene is TRBJ2-1, the V gene TRBV7-3; D call uncertain. Deletions cut 5 bases from V and 6 bases from J, with 11 bases between. Germline CDR1 reads SGHTA; CDR2 reads FQGTGA. This CDR3 contains 13 residues. CDR3 protein: CASSLISSNEQFF. CDR3 nucleotides: TGTGCCAGCAGCCTGATTTCGTCCAATGAGCAGTTCTTC.

This clonotype was observed many times. The rearrangement uses TRBV6-1 and TRBJ2-1; tentative D call: TRBD1 (6 bases). CDR3 length equals 15 residues. The V gene's germline CDR1 is MNHNS and CDR2 SASEGT. Between the trimmed V and J ends, which lost 6 bases and 8 bases, there was a span of 20 bases. This CDR3 reads CASRARGNRVHEQFF. The CDR3 region has the DNA TGTGCCAGCAGAGCGAGGGGCAACAGGGTCCATGAGCAGTTCTTC.

This chain links TRBV5-1 with TRBJ2-2; 8 bases agree with TRBD1. This CDR3 contains 14 residues. Germline V gives CDR1 SGHRS, CDR2 YFSETQ. The J segment lost 0 bases and the V segment lost 5 bases, leaving 0 bases of the junction unmatched. The DNA for the CDR3 is TGCGCCAGCAGGGGACAGGCGAACACCGGGGAGCTGTTTTTT. Protein sequence: CASRGQANTGELFF.

This clonotype was seen ten or more times. This sequence joins TRBV7-6 and TRBJ2-7; D gene ambiguous. Germline V gives CDR1 SGHVS, CDR2 FNYEAQ. Trimming took 6 bases from V and 2 from J, leaving 17 bases between them. CDR3 length equals 15 residues. CDR3 bases: TGTGCCAGCAGTAATGGGCGTGCAGGTGCCTACGAGCAGTACTTC. Translation: CASSNGRAGAYEQYF.

About this clonotype itself: Possible read error: a much larger clone is one base away. The rearrangement joins TRBV7-2 to TRBJ2-7; perhaps TRBD2 as D (6 bases). CDR1 is SGHTA, CDR2 FQGNSA, per germline. Trimming pared 5 bases from V and 2 bases from J, leaving 16 bases between. The CDR3 is 15 residues long. CDR3 protein: CASSPLGGTTYEQYF. The CDR3, as DNA: TGTGCCAGCAGCCCCCTCGGGGGAACCACCTACGAGCAGTACTTC.

This clonotype was seen many times. This chain uses TRBV20-1 with TRBJ1-2; D might be TRBD1 (5 bases). V lost 5 bases to trimming and J lost 1 base, with 20 bases between them. Germline CDR1 is DFQATT and CDR2 is SNEGSKA (reference sequence). The CDR3 totals 16 residues. The chain's CDR3 is CSAARGGGNYNYGYTF. In nucleotides, the CDR3 is TGCAGTGCTGCAAGGGGTGGGGGAAATTATAACTATGGCTACACCTTC.

At least ten counts were recorded for this clonotype. The genes are TRBV7-9 and TRBJ2-7, with a tentative D call TRBD2 (5 bases). The germline V gene encodes CDR1 SEHNR and CDR2 FQNEAQ (reference sequence). Trimming cost V 5 bases and J 0 bases, with 23 bases left between them. The CDR3 contains 18 residues. In nucleotides, the CDR3 is TGTGCCAGCAGCACTAGAGTATTTGGCAGGTCGAGCTCCTACGAGCAGTACTTC. This translates into CASSTRVFGRSSSYEQYF.

The V gene is TRBV15, the J gene TRBJ1-1; D possibly corresponds to TRBD1 (6 bases). V was shortened by 3 bases and J by 9 bases, with 17 bases between the two germline ends. CDR1 LNHNV and CDR2 YYDKDF come from the germline V gene (reference sequence). This CDR3 is 14 amino acids long. CDR3 sequence (DNA): TGTGCCACCAGCAGGAAAGTGGGGGGCGAGCAAGCTTTCTTT. Translation gives CATSRKVGGEQAFF.

This chain links TRBV12-3 or TRBV12-4 with TRBJ2-5, with 8 nucleotides matching TRBD2. This CDR3 has 13 residues. After removal of 5 bases from V and 6 bases from J, the junction contained 5 bases not matched to a gene. DNA of the CDR3: TGTGCCAGCAGTCCGCGCGGGGGGCAGACCCAGTACTTC. This gives the protein CASSPRGGQTQYF.

The chain links TRBV18 to TRBJ2-2; no firm D call. Germline lookup yields CDR1 KGHSH and CDR2 LQKENI. The ends were cut back, 6 bases at V and 8 bases at J, with 22 bases in the middle. The CDR3 consists of 16 residues. CDR3: CASSPQVDGPGGELFF. Written as DNA, the CDR3 is TGTGCCAGCTCCCCTCAAGTCGACGGACCTGGAGGGGAGCTGTTTTTT.

This clonotype was seen a few times. The chain is built from TRBV27 and TRBJ2-7; 8 nucleotides align to TRBD1. The CDR3 has 15 amino acids. Germline V gene sequence: CDR1 MNHEY, CDR2 SMNVEV (reference sequence). The V gene end was trimmed by 5 bases and the J gene end by 4 bases; junction bases not matched to a gene: 10. For the CDR3, the DNA is TGTGCCAGCAGTATCAGGACAGGGAGAGGGTACGAGCAGTACTTC. Encoded protein: CASSIRTGRGYEQYF.

Ten or more counts support this clonotype. This sequence joins TRBV11-2 and TRBJ2-7; 9 bases map to TRBD1. CDR1 SGHAT and CDR2 FQNNGV come from the germline V gene. V gave up 0 bases and J gave up 5 bases; unmatched junction bases: 5. The CDR3 has 15 residues. CDR3 region: CASSLDRDRADEQYF. The DNA for the CDR3 is TGTGCCAGCAGCTTAGATAGGGACAGGGCTGACGAGCAGTACTTC.

V is TRBV7-9 and J is TRBJ1-2; D is unresolved. Trimming removed 3 bases at V and 8 bases at J, with 19 bases between. This CDR3 spans 15 amino acids. The germline V gene encodes CDR1 SEHNR and CDR2 FQNEAQ (reference sequence). For the CDR3, the DNA is TGTGCCAGCAGCTTCCGCAATGAGGGAATAGGCGGCTACACCTTC. It translates to CASSFRNEGIGGYTF.

This clonotype has at least ten counts. The rearrangement links TRBV2 to TRBJ2-5; tentatively, D is TRBD2 (7 bases). The CDR3 totals 11 residues. Trimming stripped 10 bases from V and 5 bases from J, with 11 bases between. CDR1 is SNHLY and CDR2 is FYNNEI in the germline V gene. Here the CDR3 DNA reads TGTGCCAACGGGGGGCCGGAGACCCAGTACTTC. It encodes CANGGPETQYF. Full variable domain (remainder filled in from reference TRBV2 and TRBJ2-5): EPEVTQTPSHQVTQMGQEVILRCVPISNHLYFYWYRQILGQKVEFLVSFYNNEISEKSEIFDDQFSVERPDGSNFTLKIRSTKLEDSAMYFCANGGPETQYFGPGTRLLVL.

There are many counts of this clonotype. The V call is TRBV5-1, the J call TRBJ2-7; D might be TRBD1 (5 bases). V was trimmed by 0 bases and J by 4 bases, leaving 14 bases between them. Germline V CDR1 and CDR2: SGHRS, YFSETQ. CDR3 length: 15 amino acids. The CDR3 spells CASSLVVGREYEQYF. In DNA form, the CDR3 reads TGCGCCAGCAGCTTGGTGGTTGGCAGGGAATACGAGCAGTACTTC.

The V gene is TRBV30, the J gene TRBJ1-4; D uncertain. Trimming removed 0 bases at V and 8 bases at J, with 7 bases between. This CDR3 region has 12 residues. The germline gives CDR1 GTSNPN, CDR2 SVGIG (reference sequence). CDR3 in amino acids: CAWSVLREKLFF. CDR3 nucleotide sequence: TGTGCCTGGAGTGTATTGAGGGAAAAACTGTTTTTT.

In its sample, this clonotype was seen a few times. The chain is built from TRBV13 and TRBJ1-3; possible D gene TRBD1, 5 bases. Germline-derived CDR1 and CDR2 are PRHDT and FYEKMQ (reference sequence). The CDR3 consists of 13 residues. V was pared by 6 bases and J by 4 bases, with 10 bases between. CDR3 residues: CASRTREGNTIYF. CDR3 coding DNA: TGTGCCAGCAGGACCAGGGAAGGAAACACCATATATTTT.

This clonotype was recorded at least ten times. The chain joins TRBV28 to TRBJ2-2; 7 bases are a match to TRBD2. From germline, CDR1 is MDHEN and CDR2 SYDVKM. The length of the CDR3 is 17 residues. V gave up 6 bases and J gave up 7 bases; unmatched junction bases: 17. The DNA of the CDR3 is TGTGCCAGCAGCGCTATTGGCTGGAGGGGCGGGGGCGGGGAGCTGTTTTTT. It translates to CASSAIGWRGGGGELFF.

Regarding this clonotype: The junction differs from germline at one of its ends, possibly a read error. This chain uses TRBV6-2 or TRBV6-3 with TRBJ2-4; D ambiguous. The length of the CDR3 is 14 residues. Germline CDR1 and CDR2: MNHEY and SVGEGT. CDR3 DNA: TGTGCCAGCAGTACACCTTGGGCCAAAACCATTCAGTACTTC. Residues: CASSTPWAKTIQYF.

This clonotype was seen ten or more times. The gene calls are TRBV7-2 and TRBJ2-1; D not resolved. V lost 5 bases to trimming and J lost 4 bases, with 12 bases between them. The length of the CDR3 is 14 residues. In germline, CDR1 is SGHTA, CDR2 FQGNSA. The CDR3 bases are TGTGCCAGCAGCCTCCTCGCCAGTTACAATGAGCAGTTCTTC. Its translation: CASSLLASYNEQFF.

This clonotype was counted ten times or more. This chain joins TRBV27 and TRBJ1-5; tentative D call: TRBD1 (5 bases). The length of the CDR3 is 14 residues. The V gene's germline CDR1 is MNHEY and CDR2 SMNVEV (reference sequence). Trimming cost V 7 bases and J 2 bases, with 12 bases left between them. The chain's CDR3 is CASTLGGGNQPQHF. CDR3 DNA sequence: TGTGCCAGCACCCTTGGGGGTGGCAATCAGCCCCAGCATTTT.

This clonotype was seen ten or more times. V is TRBV5-1 and J is TRBJ2-2; TRBD1 aligns across 9 bases. Looked up from germline, CDR1 is SGHRS and CDR2 is YFSETQ. This CDR3 is 14 amino acids long. The V segment lost 4 bases and the J segment 4 bases; nucleotides outside the gene matches: 2. For the CDR3, the DNA is TGCGCCAGCAGCGGGGACAGGGCCACCGGGGAGCTGTTTTTT. This translates into CASSGDRATGELFF.

This chain links TRBV28 with TRBJ2-7, with D unclear. Trimming removed 2 bases at V and 3 bases at J, with 8 bases between. This CDR3 has 13 residues. CDR1 and CDR2 from the germline V gene are MDHEN and SYDVKM. The CDR3 protein is CASSLPLRYEQYF. CDR3 DNA: TGTGCCAGCAGTTTACCTCTGCGCTACGAGCAGTACTTC.

This clonotype was picked up a small number of times. This chain joins TRBV7-2 and TRBJ1-6; 7 bases fit TRBD1. With 3 bases clipped from V and 11 bases from J, the junction kept 13 bases outside the gene matches. Looked up from germline, CDR1 is SGHTA and CDR2 is FQGNSA. The CDR3 spans 16 residues. The CDR3 bases are TGTGCCAGCAGCTTTTCGGTCGGGACAGTCAATCCACCCCTCCACTTT. Its protein product is CASSFSVGTVNPPLHF.

This clonotype was detected ten times or more. The chain employs TRBV20-1 and TRBJ2-7; D is undetermined. V was shortened by 2 bases and J by 0 bases, with 11 bases between the two germline ends. Germline loops: CDR1 DFQATT, CDR2 SNEGSKA (reference sequence). CDR3 length: 14 amino acids. CDR3: CSARQVLPSYEQYF. The CDR3 coding sequence is TGCAGTGCTAGACAGGTCCTACCCTCCTACGAGCAGTACTTC.